Below, 7 T cell receptor beta chains from the same sample are listed, as sequenced in a study of cytomegalovirus exposure and HLA in healthy donors. In the PCR, 60 Vbeta and 13 Jbeta primers were used. Clones were sequenced by immunoSEQ multiplex PCR, and TCRdb holds only the in-frame ones, with some missing. The data show about 190,000 clones, approximately 86% seen once. Sequencing was performed on PBMCs. These receptors all stem from a woman aged 18-35 years in good health and CMV-seronegative.

This chain uses TRBV16 with TRBJ1-5; D may be TRBD1 (5 bases). V was clipped by 0 bases and J by 5 bases, with 8 bases between them. Germline CDR1 and CDR2: KGHSY and FQNENV. The CDR3 consists of 14 residues. DNA of the CDR3: TGTGCCAGCAGCCAATCACCGGGGGATCAGCCCCAGCATTTT. Protein: CASSQSPGDQPQHF.

J is TRBJ2-2 and V is TRBV9, with TRBD2 matching 8 bases. Germline-derived CDR1 and CDR2 are SGDLS and YYNGEE. V lost 3 bases to trimming and J lost 5 bases; unmatched junction nucleotides: 0. This CDR3 has 13 residues. Here the CDR3 DNA reads TGTGCCAGCAGCGGCGGGGGGACCGGGGAGCTGTTTTTT. Translating gives CASSGGGTGELFF.

This clone showed up just a few times. The chain has TRBV30 and TRBJ2-5; no definite D call. V dropped 4 bases and J dropped 4 bases, with 10 bases sitting between them. This CDR3 has 12 amino acids. CDR1 is GTSNPN and CDR2 is SVGIG in the germline V gene (reference sequence). DNA for the CDR3: TGTGCCTGGAATCTGTATCGAGAGACCCAGTACTTC. It is translated as CAWNLYRETQYF.

This rearrangement joins TRBV18 to TRBJ1-5, with a tentative D call TRBD1 (6 bases). V lost 0 bases and J 5 bases, leaving 11 bases between the germline ends. Germline V gene data show CDR1 as KGHSH and CDR2 as LQKENI. CDR3 size: 15 residues. The CDR3 nucleotides are TGTGCCAGCTCACCACCGGGGCAGGGGCATCAGCCCCAGCATTTT. It specifies CASSPPGQGHQPQHF.

The V call is TRBV5-4, the J call TRBJ2-1, with D possibly matching TRBD1 (5 bases). The CDR3 is 13 residues long. V was pared by 3 bases and J by 15 bases, with 19 bases between. Germline CDR1 and CDR2: SGHNT and YYREEE (reference sequence). Here the CDR3 reads CASSWEDSQVWFF. DNA of the CDR3: TGTGCCAGCAGCTGGGAAGACAGTCAAGTTTGGTTCTTC.

This sequence joins TRBV5-4 and TRBJ2-2, with TRBD1 matching 10 bases. The CDR3 is made up of 15 amino acids. Germline values: CDR1 SGHNT, CDR2 YYREEE (reference sequence). The trim removed 4 bases at V and 5 bases at J, leaving 5 bases unmatched. This CDR3 reads CASSTGQGGTGELFF. The CDR3 DNA reads as TGTGCCAGCAGCACCGGACAGGGGGGGACCGGGGAGCTGTTTTTT.

The chain links TRBV6-1 to TRBJ2-1; 11 bases are shared with TRBD2. The CDR3 covers 15 residues. V lost 7 bases, J lost 6 bases, and 8 bases stayed unmatched. In germline, CDR1 is MNHNS, CDR2 SASEGT. As DNA, the CDR3 is TGTGCCAGCATTTATAGCGGGAGGGCTCGCAATGAGCAGTTCTTC. This encodes CASIYSGRARNEQFF.